This T cell receptor (beta chain) was recovered during a study of CD8+ T cells in alopecia areata. The study's findings and limits: Possibly because of HLA-related factors, TCR sharing was less clear across patients than in mice. Sequencing of scalp samples also includes resident alphabeta T cells from normal skin.

Reverse transcription of extracted RNA yielded cDNA, which provided the sequencing template. Only in-frame clones appear in the TCRdb table, and some are missing; sequencing was by immunoSEQ multiplex PCR. The profile shows 110,000 to 150,000 clones, 51% of them singletons. PBMCs, the starting material, were the source of sorted CD4+ and CD8+ T cells. About this clone itself: Its specificity is not known.

This CDR3 spans 15 amino acids. Germline CDR1 is SGHTA and CDR2 is FQGNSA. V shed 5 bases, J shed 3 bases, and the junction held 7 bases outside the gene matches. This sequence joins TRBV7-2 and TRBJ2-3; TRBD1 aligns across 8 bases. This TCR was recovered from a human donor with alopecia areata. The sequences come from CD4+ T cells sorted from blood, collected at week 0. Here the CDR3 DNA reads TGTGCCAGCAGCCCCAGACAGGGGACGACAGATACGCAGTATTTT. Encoded protein: CASSPRQGTTDTQYF.